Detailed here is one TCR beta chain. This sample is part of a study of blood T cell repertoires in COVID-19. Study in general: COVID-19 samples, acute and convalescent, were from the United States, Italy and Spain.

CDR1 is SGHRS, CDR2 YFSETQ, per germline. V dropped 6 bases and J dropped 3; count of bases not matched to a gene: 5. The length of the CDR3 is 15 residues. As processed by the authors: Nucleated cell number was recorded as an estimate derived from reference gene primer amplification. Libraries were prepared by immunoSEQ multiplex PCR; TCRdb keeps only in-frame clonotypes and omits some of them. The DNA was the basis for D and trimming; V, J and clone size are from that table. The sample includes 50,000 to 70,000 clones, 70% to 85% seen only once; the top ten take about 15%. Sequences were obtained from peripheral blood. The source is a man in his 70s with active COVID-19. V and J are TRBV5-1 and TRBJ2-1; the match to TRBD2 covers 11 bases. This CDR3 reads CASKIAGGYYNEQFF. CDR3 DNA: TGCGCCAGCAAGATAGCGGGAGGGTACTACAATGAGCAGTTCTTC.